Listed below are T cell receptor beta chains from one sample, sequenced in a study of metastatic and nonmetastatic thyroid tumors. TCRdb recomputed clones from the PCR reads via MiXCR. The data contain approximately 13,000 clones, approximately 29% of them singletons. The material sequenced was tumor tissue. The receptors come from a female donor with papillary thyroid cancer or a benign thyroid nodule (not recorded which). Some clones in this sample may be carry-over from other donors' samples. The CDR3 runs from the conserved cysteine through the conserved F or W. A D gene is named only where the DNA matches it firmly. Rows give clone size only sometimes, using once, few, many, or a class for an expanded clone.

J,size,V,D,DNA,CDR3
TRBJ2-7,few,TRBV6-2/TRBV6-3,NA,TGTGCCAGCAGCTACTCAATAGACCGCGAGCAGTACTTC,CASSYSIDREQYF
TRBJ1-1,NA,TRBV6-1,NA,TGTGCCAGCAGTTCAACGAACACTGAAGCTTTCTTT,CASSSTNTEAFF
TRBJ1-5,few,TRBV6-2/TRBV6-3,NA,TGTGCCAGCAGTTACTCTGTGGGGAGGAATCAGCCCCAGCATTTT,CASSYSVGRNQPQHF
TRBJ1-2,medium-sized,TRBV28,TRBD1,TGTGCCAGCACTCCCAGGACAGGCCACTATGGCTACACCTTC,CASTPRTGHYGYTF
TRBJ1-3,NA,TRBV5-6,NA,TGTGCCAGCAGCTTAATGGGGTCTGGAAACACCATATATTTT,CASSLMGSGNTIYF
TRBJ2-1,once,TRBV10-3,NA,TGTGCCATCAGTGAGTCGGTTTCCGAAGATGGGCAGTTCTTC,CAISESVSEDGQFF
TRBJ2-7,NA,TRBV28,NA,TGTGCCAGCAGACCCGTACCGTATTACGAGCAGTACTTC,CASRPVPYYEQYF
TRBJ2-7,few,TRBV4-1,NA,TGCGCCAGCAGCCATATGGGGAAAGGGTACGAGCAGTACTTC,CASSHMGKGYEQYF
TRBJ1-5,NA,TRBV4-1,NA,TGCGCCAGCAGCCAGGGCCGGGCCTACGGGGATCAGCCCCAGCATTTT,CASSQGRAYGDQPQHF
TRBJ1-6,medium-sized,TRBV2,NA,TGTGCCAGCAGAGGGGAGTTTAATTCACCCCTCCACTTT,CASRGEFNSPLHF
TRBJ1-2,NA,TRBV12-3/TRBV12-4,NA,TGTGCCAGCAGTCACGGACCTTATGGCTACACCTTC,CASSHGPYGYTF